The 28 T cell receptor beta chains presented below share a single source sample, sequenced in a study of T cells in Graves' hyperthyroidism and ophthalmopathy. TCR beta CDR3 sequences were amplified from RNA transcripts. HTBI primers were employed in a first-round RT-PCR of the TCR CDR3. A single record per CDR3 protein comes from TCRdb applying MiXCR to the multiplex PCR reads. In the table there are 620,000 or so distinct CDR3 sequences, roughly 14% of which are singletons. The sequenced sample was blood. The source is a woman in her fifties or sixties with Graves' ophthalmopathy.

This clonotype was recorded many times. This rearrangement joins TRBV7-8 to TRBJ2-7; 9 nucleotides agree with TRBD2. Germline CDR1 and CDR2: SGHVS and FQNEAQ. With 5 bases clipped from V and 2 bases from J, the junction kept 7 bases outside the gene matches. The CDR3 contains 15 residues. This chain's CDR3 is CASSASSGATYEQYF. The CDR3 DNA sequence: TGTGCCAGCAGCGCCTCTAGCGGGGCCACCTACGAGCAGTACTTC.

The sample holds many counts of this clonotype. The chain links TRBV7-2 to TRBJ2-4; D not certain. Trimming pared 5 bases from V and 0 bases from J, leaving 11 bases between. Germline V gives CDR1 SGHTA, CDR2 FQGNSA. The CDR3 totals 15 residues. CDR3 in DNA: TGTGCCAGCAGCAGAGGACGCACAGCCAAAAACATTCAGTACTTC. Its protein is CASSRGRTAKNIQYF.

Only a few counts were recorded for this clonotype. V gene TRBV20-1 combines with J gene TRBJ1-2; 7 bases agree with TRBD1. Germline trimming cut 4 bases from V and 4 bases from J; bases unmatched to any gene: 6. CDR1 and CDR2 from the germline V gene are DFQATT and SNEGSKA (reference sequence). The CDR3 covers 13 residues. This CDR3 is CSATDRPTYGYTF. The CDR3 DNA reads TGCAGTGCTACGGACAGGCCAACCTATGGCTACACCTTC.

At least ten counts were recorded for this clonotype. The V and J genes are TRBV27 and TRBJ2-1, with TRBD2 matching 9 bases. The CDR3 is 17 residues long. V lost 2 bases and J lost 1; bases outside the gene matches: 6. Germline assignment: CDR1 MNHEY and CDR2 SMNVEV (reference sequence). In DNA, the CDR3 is TGTGCCAGCAGTTTAACGGGCAGCGGGAGGTCCTACAATGAGCAGTTCTTC. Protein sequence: CASSLTGSGRSYNEQFF.

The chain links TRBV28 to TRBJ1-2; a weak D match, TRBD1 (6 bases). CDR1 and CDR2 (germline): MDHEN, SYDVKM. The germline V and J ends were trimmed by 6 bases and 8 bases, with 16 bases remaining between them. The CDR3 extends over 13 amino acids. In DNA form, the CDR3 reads TGTGCCAGCAGACCGGACAGCGTCAGGGGCTACACCTTC. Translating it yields CASRPDSVRGYTF.

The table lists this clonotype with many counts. DNA of the CDR3: TGTGCCAGCAGCTTAGTTTTTGCTAGCCGAGAGACCCAGTACTTC. Translating it yields CASSLVFASRETQYF. The chain links TRBV7-8 to TRBJ2-5; D is perhaps TRBD2 (5 bases). Looked up from germline, CDR1 is SGHVS and CDR2 is FQNEAQ. The CDR3 is 15 amino acids. V was trimmed by 1 base and J by 4 bases, leaving 13 bases between them.

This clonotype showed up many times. DNA of the CDR3: TGTGCCAGCTCACCAAGAAGCGGGATGGGAGCAGATACGCAGTATTTT. This encodes CASSPRSGMGADTQYF. The chain combines TRBV18 with TRBJ2-3; 7 bases align to TRBD2. The CDR3 extends over 16 amino acids. The V and J ends lost 2 bases and 4 bases, in that order; junction bases with no gene match: 9. Germline V lookup: CDR1 KGHSH, CDR2 LQKENI.

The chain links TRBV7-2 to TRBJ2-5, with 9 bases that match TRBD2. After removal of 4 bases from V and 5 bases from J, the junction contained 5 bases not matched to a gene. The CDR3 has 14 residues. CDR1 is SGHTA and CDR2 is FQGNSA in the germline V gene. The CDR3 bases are TGTGCCAGCAGCTCCGGGACTAGCTGGGAGACCCAGTACTTC. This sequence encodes CASSSGTSWETQYF.

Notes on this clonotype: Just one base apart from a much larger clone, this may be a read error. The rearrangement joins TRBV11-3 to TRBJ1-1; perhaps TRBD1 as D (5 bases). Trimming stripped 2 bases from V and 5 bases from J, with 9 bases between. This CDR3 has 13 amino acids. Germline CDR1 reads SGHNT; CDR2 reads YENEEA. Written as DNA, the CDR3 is TGTGCCAGCAGCTTATGGGGGTGGACTGAAGCTTTCTTT. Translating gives CASSLWGWTEAFF. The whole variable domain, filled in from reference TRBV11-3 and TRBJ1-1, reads EAGVVQSPRYKIIEKKQPVAFWCNPISGHNTLYWYLQNLGQGPELLIRYENEEAVDDSQLPKDRFSAERLKGVDSTLKIQPAELGDSAVYLCASSLWGWTEAFFGQGTRLTVV.

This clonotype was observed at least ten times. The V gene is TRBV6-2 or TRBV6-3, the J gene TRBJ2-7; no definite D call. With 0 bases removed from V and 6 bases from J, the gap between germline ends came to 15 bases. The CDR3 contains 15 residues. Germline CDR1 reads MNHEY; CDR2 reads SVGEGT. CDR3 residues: CASSYSHGASGEQYF. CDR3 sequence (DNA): TGTGCCAGCAGTTACTCGCACGGAGCCTCGGGCGAGCAGTACTTC.

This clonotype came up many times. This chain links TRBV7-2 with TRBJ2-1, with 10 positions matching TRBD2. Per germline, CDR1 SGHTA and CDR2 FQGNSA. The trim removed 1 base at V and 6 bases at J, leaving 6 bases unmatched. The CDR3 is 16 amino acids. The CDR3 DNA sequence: TGTGCCAGCAGCTTAGATCAGGCTAGCGGGAGCAATGAGCAGTTCTTC. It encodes CASSLDQASGSNEQFF.

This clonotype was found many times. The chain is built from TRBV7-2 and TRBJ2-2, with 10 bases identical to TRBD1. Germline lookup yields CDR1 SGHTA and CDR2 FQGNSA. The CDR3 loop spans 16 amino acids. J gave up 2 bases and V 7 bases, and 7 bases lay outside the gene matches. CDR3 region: CASNLDRGYNTGELFF. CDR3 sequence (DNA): TGTGCCAGCAACCTGGACAGGGGGTACAACACCGGGGAGCTGTTTTTT.

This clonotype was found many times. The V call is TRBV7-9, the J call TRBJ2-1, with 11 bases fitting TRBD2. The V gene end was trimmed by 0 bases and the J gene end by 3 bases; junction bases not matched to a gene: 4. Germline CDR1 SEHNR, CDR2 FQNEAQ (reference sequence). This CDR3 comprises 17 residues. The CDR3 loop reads CASSLASGRALYNEQFF. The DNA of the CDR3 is TGTGCCAGCAGCTTAGCTAGCGGGAGGGCCCTCTACAATGAGCAGTTCTTC.

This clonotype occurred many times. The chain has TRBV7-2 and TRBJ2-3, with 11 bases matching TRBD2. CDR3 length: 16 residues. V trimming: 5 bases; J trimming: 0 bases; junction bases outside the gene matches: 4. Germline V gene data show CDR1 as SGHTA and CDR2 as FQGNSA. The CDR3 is CASSRRLAGSTDTQYF. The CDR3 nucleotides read TGTGCCAGCAGCAGACGACTAGCGGGGAGCACAGATACGCAGTATTTT.

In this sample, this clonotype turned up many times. The CDR3 DNA reads as TGCAGCGTTGGCCTGTTCGGGGCGCAAGAGACCCAGTACTTC. Protein product: CSVGLFGAQETQYF. The rearrangement uses TRBV29-1 and TRBJ2-5; D might be TRBD1 or TRBD2, each matching 5 bases. This CDR3 is built from 14 residues. Germline V gene sequence: CDR1 SQVTM, CDR2 ANQGSEA. V was shortened by 4 bases and J by 2 bases, with 14 bases between the two germline ends.

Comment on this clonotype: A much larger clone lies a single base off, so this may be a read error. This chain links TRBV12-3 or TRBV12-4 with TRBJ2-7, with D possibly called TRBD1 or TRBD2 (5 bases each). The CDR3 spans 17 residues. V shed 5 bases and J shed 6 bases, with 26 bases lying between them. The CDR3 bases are TGTGCCAGCAGTCCCCGGGGCCGGGGTGACGGGCACTGCGAGCAGTACTTC. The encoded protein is CASSPRGRGDGHCEQYF.

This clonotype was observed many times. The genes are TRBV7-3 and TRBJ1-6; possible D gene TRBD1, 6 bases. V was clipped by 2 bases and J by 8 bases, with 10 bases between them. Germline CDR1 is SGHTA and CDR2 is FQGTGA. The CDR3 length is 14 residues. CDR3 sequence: CASSLSPGDSPLHF. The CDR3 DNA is TGTGCCAGCAGCTTATCGCCAGGGGATTCACCCCTCCACTTT.

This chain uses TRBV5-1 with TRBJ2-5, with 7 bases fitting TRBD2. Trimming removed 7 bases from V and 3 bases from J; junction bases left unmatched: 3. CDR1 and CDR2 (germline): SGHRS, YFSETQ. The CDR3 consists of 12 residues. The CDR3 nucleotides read TGCGCCAGCGGGGCGGGAGAAGAGACCCAGTACTTC. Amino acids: CASGAGEETQYF.

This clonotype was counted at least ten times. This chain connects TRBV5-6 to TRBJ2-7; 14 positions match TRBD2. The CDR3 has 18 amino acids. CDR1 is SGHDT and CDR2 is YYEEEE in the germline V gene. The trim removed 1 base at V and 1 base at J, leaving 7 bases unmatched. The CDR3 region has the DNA TGTGCCAGCAGCTTGAGGACTAGCGGGAGGAGTGGATCCTACGAGCAGTACTTC. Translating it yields CASSLRTSGRSGSYEQYF.

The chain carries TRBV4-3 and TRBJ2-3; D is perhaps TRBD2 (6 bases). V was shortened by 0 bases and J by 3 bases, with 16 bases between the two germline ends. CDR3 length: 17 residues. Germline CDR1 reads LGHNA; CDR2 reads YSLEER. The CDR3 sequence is CASSQDLGREITDTQYF. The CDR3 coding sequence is TGCGCCAGCAGCCAAGATTTAGGTCGGGAGATAACAGATACGCAGTATTTT.

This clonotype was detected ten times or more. CDR3 sequence (DNA): TGCAGTGCTAGAGTTCGATTCAGGTCTGAAGCTTTCTTT. Its protein product is CSARVRFRSEAFF. V and J are TRBV20-1 and TRBJ1-1, with unresolved D. Deletions cut 1 base from V and 6 bases from J, with 12 bases between. The germline V gene has CDR1 DFQATT and CDR2 SNEGSKA (reference sequence). This CDR3 is 13 amino acids long.

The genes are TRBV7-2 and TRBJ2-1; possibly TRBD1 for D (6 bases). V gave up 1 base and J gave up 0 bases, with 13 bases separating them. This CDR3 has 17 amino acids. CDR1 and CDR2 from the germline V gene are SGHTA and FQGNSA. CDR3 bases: TGTGCCAGCAGCTTAGTAGCCACAGGGACCTCCTACAATGAGCAGTTCTTC. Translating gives CASSLVATGTSYNEQFF. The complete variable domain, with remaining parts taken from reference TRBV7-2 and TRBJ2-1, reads GAGVSQSPSNKVTEKGKDVELRCDPISGHTALYWYRQSLGQGLEFLIYFQGNSAPDKSGLPSDRFSAERTGGSVSTLTIQRTQQEDSAVYLCASSLVATGTSYNEQFFGPGTRLTVL.

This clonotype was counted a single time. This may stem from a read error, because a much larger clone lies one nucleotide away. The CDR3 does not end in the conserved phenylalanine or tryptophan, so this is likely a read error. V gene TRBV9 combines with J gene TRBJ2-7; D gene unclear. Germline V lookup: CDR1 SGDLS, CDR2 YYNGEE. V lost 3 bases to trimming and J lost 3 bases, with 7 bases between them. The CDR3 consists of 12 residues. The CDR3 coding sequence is TGTGCCAGCAGCGAAGATGGCTACGAGCAGTACCTC. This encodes CASSEDGYEQYL.

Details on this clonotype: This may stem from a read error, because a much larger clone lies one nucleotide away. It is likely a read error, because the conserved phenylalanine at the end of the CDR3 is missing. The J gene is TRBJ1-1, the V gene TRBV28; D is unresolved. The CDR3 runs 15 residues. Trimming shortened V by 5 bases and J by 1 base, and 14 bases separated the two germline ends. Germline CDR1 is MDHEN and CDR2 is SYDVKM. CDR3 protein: CASSPPLGGNTEAFL. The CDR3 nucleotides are TGTGCCAGCAGTCCCCCCCTGGGAGGGAACACTGAAGCTTTCCTT.

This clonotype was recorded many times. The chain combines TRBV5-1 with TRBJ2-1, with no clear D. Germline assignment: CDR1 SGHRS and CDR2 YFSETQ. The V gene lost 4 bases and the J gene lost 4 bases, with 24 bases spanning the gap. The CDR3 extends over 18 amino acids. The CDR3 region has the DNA TGCGCCAGCAGCCCTACCCATTCTGGATCGACACGGTACAATGAGCAGTTCTTC. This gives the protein CASSPTHSGSTRYNEQFF.

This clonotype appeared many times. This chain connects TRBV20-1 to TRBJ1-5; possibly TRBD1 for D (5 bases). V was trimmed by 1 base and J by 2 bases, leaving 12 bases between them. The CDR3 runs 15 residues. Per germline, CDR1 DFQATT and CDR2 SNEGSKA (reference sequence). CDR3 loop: CSARGGRVRNQPQHF. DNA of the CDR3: TGCAGTGCTAGAGGGGGCAGGGTGCGCAATCAGCCCCAGCATTTT.

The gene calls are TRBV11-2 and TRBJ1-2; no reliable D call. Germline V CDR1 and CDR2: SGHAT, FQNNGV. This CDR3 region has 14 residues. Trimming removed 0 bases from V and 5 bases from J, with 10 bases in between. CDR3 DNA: TGTGCCAGCAGCTTAGATCAGAGGGTTTATGGCTACACCTTC. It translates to CASSLDQRVYGYTF. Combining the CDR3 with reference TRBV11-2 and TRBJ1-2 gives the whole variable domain EAGVAQSPRYKIIEKRQSVAFWCNPISGHATLYWYQQILGQGPKLLIQFQNNGVVDDSQLPKDRFSAERLKGVDSTLKIQPAKLEDSAVYLCASSLDQRVYGYTFGSGTRLTVV.

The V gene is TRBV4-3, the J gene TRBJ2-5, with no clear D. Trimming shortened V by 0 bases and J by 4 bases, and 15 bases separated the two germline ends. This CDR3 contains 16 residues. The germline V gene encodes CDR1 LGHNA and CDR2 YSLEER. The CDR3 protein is CASSQDLSASRETQYF. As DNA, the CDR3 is TGCGCCAGCAGCCAAGATTTATCAGCGAGCAGAGAGACCCAGTACTTC.